This T cell receptor beta chain was documented in a study of OX40 agonist ivuxolimab in advanced cancers. Background on the study: Ivuxolimab was administered intravenously to patients at 0.01 to 10 mg/kg every 2 weeks. People who had prior anti-PD-1, anti-PD-L1 or anti-CTLA-4 therapy could take part, and under 45% had some.

Overall study results and limits: Clonal expansion among partial responders at 0.1-3.0 mg/kg ranked near the lowest. Within 6 weeks, CD4+ and CD8+ blood T cells expanded clonally at 0.1 to 3.0 mg/kg.

To note about this clone: Its antigen is as yet unknown.

The CDR3 covers 13 residues. Germline CDR1 reads KGHSH; CDR2 reads LQKENI. Trimming removed 0 bases at V and 7 bases at J, with 9 bases between. The table came from immunoSEQ multiplex PCR; TCRdb's copy has only in-frame clones and leaves some out. The data contain around 15,000 clones, around 65% of them singletons. The source material was CD4+ or CD8+ T cells sorted from blood, sampled in a trial of the OX40 agonist ivuxolimab. The rearrangement links TRBV18 to TRBJ2-5, with D unclear. The source is an adult with an advanced solid tumor such as melanoma, head and neck, liver or kidney cancer. The CDR3 protein is CASSPPTLVTQYF. The CDR3 DNA reads as TGTGCCAGCTCACCACCAACTTTAGTGACCCAGTACTTC.